A single sample is the source of the 32 T cell receptor beta chains below, sequenced in a study of blood T cells in healthy people across ages. Next came a second PCR, run for about 6 to 12 cycles, which used a sample-barcoded 5' primer along with a J-beta primer mix. One entry per CDR3 protein results from TCRdb running MiXCR on the 5' RACE reads. This sample yields about 1 million distinct CDR3 sequences, of which less than 50% are seen a single time; approximately 20% belongs to the top ten. Sequenced: blood. The receptor set was obtained from a woman aged 60-70 years in good health.

The V gene is TRBV3-1, the J gene TRBJ2-1; TRBD2 is a possible D gene (6 bases). Germline assignment: CDR1 LGHDT and CDR2 YNNKEL (reference sequence). CDR3 length equals 15 residues. V lost 1 base and J lost 15, with 22 bases in between. CDR3 sequence reads: CASSQVPGTSKRVFF. In nucleotides, the CDR3 is TGTGCCAGCAGCCAAGTCCCAGGGACTTCCAAACGAGTGTTCTTC.

The CDR3 DNA reads as TGCGCCAGCAGCTTGGAGGGCAGGCCTGACAATGAGCAGTACTTC. It specifies CASSLEGRPDNEQYF. The chain links TRBV5-1 to TRBJ2-7; D call uncertain. V gave up 0 bases and J gave up 7 bases, with 17 bases separating them. The germline gives CDR1 SGHRS, CDR2 YFSETQ. The CDR3 is 15 amino acids.

This rearrangement joins TRBV20-1 to TRBJ2-1; TRBD2 matches 10 bases. The CDR3 is 14 amino acids. CDR1 is DFQATT and CDR2 is SNEGSKA in the germline V gene (reference sequence). The J segment lost 5 bases and the V segment lost 5 bases, leaving 6 bases of the junction unmatched. CDR3 amino acids: CSALAGGLNNEQFF. The DNA of the CDR3 is TGCAGTGCTTTAGCGGGAGGTTTGAACAATGAGCAGTTCTTC.

This clonotype was observed a few times. The chain is built from TRBV21-1 and TRBJ1-1. TRBV21-1 is a recognized pseudogene. The CDR3 length is 14 residues. The CDR3 DNA is TGTGCCAGCAGCAAAGAGAAGCTGAACACTGAAGCTTTCTTT. Translation: CASSKEKLNTEAFF.

This sequence joins TRBV6-5 and TRBJ2-4; 9 nucleotides match TRBD2. The end of the DNA aligns better with TRBJ2-7, so the J call may be wrong. Germline V lookup: CDR1 MNHEY, CDR2 SVGAGI. The CDR3 has 14 amino acids. The CDR3 loop is CASRFSGSIGEQYF. The CDR3 DNA follows: TGTGCCAGCAGATTTAGCGGGAGTATCGGCGAGCAGTACTTC.

The chain links TRBV6-5 to TRBJ2-3; possibly TRBD1 or TRBD2 for D (6 bases each). The ends were cut back, 2 bases at V and 2 bases at J, with 11 bases in the middle. Germline CDR1 reads MNHEY; CDR2 reads SVGAGI. The CDR3 runs 15 residues. CDR3 sequence (DNA): TGTGCCAGCAGTTACCACAGGGACTTCACAGATACGCAGTATTTT. It yields the protein CASSYHRDFTDTQYF.

The chain uses TRBV20-1 and TRBJ2-5, with D perhaps given as TRBD1 or TRBD2 (6 bases each). The CDR3 contains 13 residues. Between the trimmed V and J ends, which lost 6 bases and 2 bases, there was a span of 13 bases. Germline CDR1 and CDR2: DFQATT and SNEGSKA (reference sequence). This CDR3 reads CSAGGMGQETQYF. For the CDR3, the DNA is TGCAGTGCCGGGGGCATGGGGCAAGAGACCCAGTACTTC.

This sequence joins TRBV5-1 and TRBJ2-7; 7 nucleotides match TRBD1. Germline values: CDR1 SGHRS, CDR2 YFSETQ. Trimming removed 1 base from V and 3 bases from J; junction bases left unmatched: 22. The CDR3 covers 20 residues. The CDR3 protein is CASSLTTSQRGLPRFYEQYF. Here the CDR3 DNA reads TGCGCCAGCAGCTTGACGACTTCACAAAGGGGGCTCCCAAGGTTCTACGAGCAGTACTTC.

This clonotype was seen only a few times. This chain uses TRBV5-6 with TRBJ2-7; tentative D call: TRBD1 (7 bases). Germline V gives CDR1 SGHDT, CDR2 YYEEEE. The ends were cut back, 3 bases at V and 0 bases at J, with 10 bases in the middle. The CDR3 extends over 14 amino acids. CDR3: CASSWGDSSYEQYF. CDR3 coding DNA: TGTGCCAGCAGCTGGGGGGACAGCTCCTACGAGCAGTACTTC.

There are a few counts of this clonotype. This sequence joins TRBV7-3 and TRBJ2-4; D is undetermined. The assigned J gene may be wrong: the sequence end matches TRBJ2-7 better. The CDR3 covers 8 residues. Germline V gene data show CDR1 as SGHTA and CDR2 as FQGTGA. The CDR3 is CASSEQYF. CDR3 DNA: TGTGCCAGCAGCGAGCAGTACTTC.

This clonotype was detected many times. The junction and the germline gene differ at one end; a read error may be behind it. This sequence joins TRBV5-1 and TRBJ1-2; TRBD1 aligns across 8 bases. The CDR3 runs 13 residues. The germline V gene has CDR1 SGHRS and CDR2 YFSETQ. The CDR3 region is CASSPTGGYGYTF. The CDR3 DNA reads as TGTGCCAGCAGCCCTACAGGGGGCTATGGCTACACCTTC. Full variable domain (remainder filled in from reference TRBV5-1 and TRBJ1-2): KAGVTQTPRYLIKTRGQQVTLSCSPISGHRSVSWYQQTPGQGLQFLFEYFSETQRNKGNFPGRFSGRQFSNSRSEMNVSTLELGDSALYLCASSPTGGYGYTFGSGTRLTVV.

The gene calls are TRBV6-1 and TRBJ2-1; TRBD2 agrees at 7 bases. This CDR3 is 14 amino acids long. Germline lookup yields CDR1 MNHNS and CDR2 SASEGT. V shed 7 bases, J shed 4 bases, and the junction held 7 bases outside the gene matches. The CDR3 region is CASTREVSYNEQFF. CDR3 sequence (DNA): TGTGCCAGCACTCGGGAGGTGTCGTACAATGAGCAGTTCTTC.

The V and J genes are TRBV30 and TRBJ2-5; no firm D call. There are 11 residues in the CDR3. Germline lookup yields CDR1 GTSNPN and CDR2 SVGIG (reference sequence). Trimming removed 4 bases from V and 5 bases from J, with 8 bases in between. The CDR3 region has the DNA TGTGCCTGGATTCTCGGGGAGACCCAGTACTTC. It is translated as CAWILGETQYF.

V is TRBV5-1 and J is TRBJ1-2, with 9 bases fitting TRBD1. The V gene's germline CDR1 is SGHRS and CDR2 YFSETQ. Trimming cost V 1 base and J 4 bases; bases outside gene matches: 5. This CDR3 has 15 amino acids. As DNA, the CDR3 is TGCGCCAGCAGCTTGATGGGACAGGGATCCTATGGCTACACCTTC. It is translated as CASSLMGQGSYGYTF.

This clonotype was seen only a few times. The chain is built from TRBV7-9 and TRBJ1-4; 9 bases fit TRBD1. J lost 8 bases, V lost 4 bases, and 8 bases had no gene match. Looked up from germline, CDR1 is SEHNR and CDR2 is FQNEAQ (reference sequence). The CDR3 contains 15 residues. The CDR3 loop is CASSSLATGGEKLFF. The CDR3 nucleotides read TGTGCCAGCAGCTCCCTCGCCACAGGGGGCGAAAAACTGTTTTTT.

This clonotype was detected a few times. This chain joins TRBV14 and TRBJ2-6; D gene unclear. The CDR3 has 17 residues. The germline V gene encodes CDR1 SGHDN and CDR2 FVKESK. Trimming cost V 5 bases and J 0 bases, with 14 bases left between them. The CDR3 sequence is CASSLRQSSSGANVLTF. The CDR3 coding sequence is TGTGCCAGCAGCTTGCGACAAAGTAGCTCTGGGGCCAACGTCCTGACTTTC.

This clonotype occurred a few times. The chain carries TRBV12-5 and TRBJ2-7; D is unresolved. The CDR3 extends over 14 amino acids. Per the germline V gene, CDR1 is LGHNT and CDR2 is FRNRAP. Trimming took 6 bases from V and 0 from J, leaving 12 bases between them. The CDR3 loop is CASGLSTPSYEQYF. In DNA, the CDR3 is TGTGCTAGTGGCCTCTCAACTCCCTCCTACGAGCAGTACTTC.

This chain joins TRBV4-1 and TRBJ2-5, with TRBD1 matching 7 bases. CDR3 length equals 15 residues. Trimming at V came to 3 bases and at J to 2 bases, leaving 6 bases not matched to a gene. The germline CDR1 and CDR2 sequences are MGHRA and YSYEKL. This CDR3 is CASSQVSTGQETQYF. CDR3 DNA: TGCGCCAGCAGCCAGGTTTCGACAGGGCAAGAGACCCAGTACTTC.

As to this clonotype: An end of the junction does not agree with germline; a read error may underlie this. The V gene is TRBV7-9, the J gene TRBJ1-1, with D perhaps TRBD1 (6 bases). Germline V CDR1 and CDR2: SEHNR, FQNEAQ (reference sequence). CDR3 length equals 13 residues. DNA of the CDR3: TGTGCCGGCAGAGAGGGGGTGAGCACTGAAGCTTTCTTT. This translates into CAGREGVSTEAFF.

The V call is TRBV12-3 or TRBV12-4, the J call TRBJ2-7, with D hard to call. This CDR3 is 13 amino acids long. The V gene lost 4 bases and the J gene lost 4 bases, with 11 bases spanning the gap. The CDR3: CASSCTWGYEQYF. In DNA form, the CDR3 reads TGTGCCAGCAGTTGTACGTGGGGTTACGAGCAGTACTTC.

This sequence joins TRBV4-2 and TRBJ2-4; tentative D call: TRBD2 (6 bases). The J call is in doubt because the DNA end fits TRBJ2-7 better. The CDR3 has 15 amino acids. Germline V lookup: CDR1 LGHNA, CDR2 YNFKEQ. The CDR3 reads CASSQRVAGSYEQYF. CDR3 in DNA: TGTGCCAGCAGTCAGAGGGTGGCGGGAAGCTACGAGCAGTACTTC.

The V and J genes are TRBV13 and TRBJ2-5; D is perhaps TRBD1 (5 bases). Trimming removed 5 bases at V and 2 bases at J, with 15 bases between. Germline V gene lookup returns CDR1 PRHDT and CDR2 FYEKMQ (reference sequence). The CDR3 is 15 residues long. The CDR3 reads CASSPRPGFQETQYF. The CDR3 nucleotides read TGTGCCAGCAGCCCTCGTCCAGGGTTTCAAGAGACCCAGTACTTC. Full variable domain (rest looked up from reference TRBV13 and TRBJ2-5): AAGVIQSPRHLIKEKRETATLKCYPIPRHDTVYWYQQGPGQDPQFLISFYEKMQSDKGSIPDRFSAQQFSDYHSELNMSSLELGDSALYFCASSPRPGFQETQYFGPGTRLLVL.

About this clonotype itself: A read error may produce the germline difference seen at one junction end. The chain uses TRBV5-1 and TRBJ1-2; D possibly corresponds to TRBD1 (5 bases). The CDR3 contains 15 residues. Per the germline V gene, CDR1 is SGHRS and CDR2 is YFSETQ. CDR3 DNA: TGCGCCGGCAGCTTGGGCTGGGACTCCCTCTATGGCTACACCTTC. Its protein product is CAGSLGWDSLYGYTF.

The V and J genes are TRBV12-3 or TRBV12-4 and TRBJ2-1, with D possibly matching TRBD2 (6 bases). There are 12 residues in the CDR3. The V end lost 4 bases, the J end lost 7 bases, and 8 bases lay between the germline ends. Here the CDR3 reads CASSWGENEQFF. Here the CDR3 DNA reads TGTGCCAGCAGTTGGGGGGAGAATGAGCAGTTCTTC.

This clonotype was seen at least ten times. This sequence joins TRBV4-2 and TRBJ2-1, with TRBD2 as a possible D gene (6 bases). The CDR3 runs 15 residues. Germline-derived CDR1 and CDR2 are LGHNA and YNFKEQ. V gave up 1 base and J gave up 2 bases, with 9 bases separating them. CDR3 amino acids: CASSQGREPYNEQFF. CDR3 bases: TGTGCCAGCAGCCAAGGCCGGGAGCCCTACAATGAGCAGTTCTTC.

This clonotype has just a few counts. The chain joins TRBV29-1 to TRBJ2-1, with 11 bases that match TRBD2. CDR3 length: 15 amino acids. With 4 bases clipped from V and 5 bases from J, the junction kept 7 bases outside the gene matches. Per the germline V gene, CDR1 is SQVTM and CDR2 is ANQGSEA. The CDR3 nucleotides read TGCAGCGTTGGGGCGACTAGCGGGAATAACAATGAGCAGTTCTTC. Its protein product is CSVGATSGNNNEQFF.

This clonotype was counted only a few times. The chain combines TRBV6-2 or TRBV6-3 with TRBJ2-7; 14 bases map to TRBD2. J was trimmed by 3 bases and V by 6 bases; bases with no gene match: 4. CDR3 length: 15 amino acids. Per the germline V gene, CDR1 is MNHEY and CDR2 is SVGEGT. The CDR3 DNA reads as TGTGCCAGCAGAGGGACTAGCGGGAGTTACTACGAGCAGTACTTC. It yields the protein CASRGTSGSYYEQYF.

The chain couples TRBV2 to TRBJ2-5, with 11 bases lining up with TRBD2. Germline V CDR1 and CDR2: SNHLY, FYNNEI. With 6 bases clipped from V and 2 bases from J, the junction kept 8 bases outside the gene matches. The CDR3 runs 16 residues. The DNA for the CDR3 is TGTGCCAGCAGGCTTCCGACTAGCGGGAATCAAGAGACCCAGTACTTC. This encodes CASRLPTSGNQETQYF.

In its sample, this clonotype was seen once. V usage is TRBV27 and J usage is TRBJ1-1; 10 nucleotides agree with TRBD1. Trimming removed 2 bases from V and 4 bases from J; junction bases left unmatched: 4. The CDR3 consists of 15 residues. In germline, CDR1 is MNHEY, CDR2 SMNVEV (reference sequence). This chain's CDR3 is CASSLHGQGGTEAFF. CDR3 coding DNA: TGTGCCAGCAGTTTACACGGACAGGGGGGCACTGAAGCTTTCTTT.

This clonotype was observed many times. The CDR3 region has the DNA TGTGCCAGCAGCCCGGGGCCCTACGAGCAGTACTTC. It specifies CASSPGPYEQYF. V gene TRBV18 combines with J gene TRBJ2-7, with D perhaps given as TRBD1 or TRBD2 (5 bases each). CDR1 and CDR2 from the germline V gene are KGHSH and LQKENI. CDR3 length: 12 residues. The ends were cut back, 8 bases at V and 2 bases at J, with 10 bases in the middle. Using reference TRBV18 and TRBJ2-7 for the parts outside the CDR3, the full variable domain is NAGVMQNPRHLVRRRGQEARLRCSPMKGHSHVYWYRQLPEEGLKFMVYLQKENIIDESGMPKERFSAEFPKEGPSILRIQQVVRGDSAAYFCASSPGPYEQYFGPGTRLTVT.

This chain connects TRBV27 to TRBJ2-7; D possibly uses TRBD1 or TRBD2 (5 bases each). CDR3 length equals 17 residues. In germline, CDR1 is MNHEY, CDR2 SMNVEV (reference sequence). The V end lost 5 bases, the J end lost 0 bases, and 20 bases lay between the germline ends. The CDR3 bases are TGTGCCAGCAGTCCGCCGCACCGGGACGAGAGCTCCTACGAGCAGTACTTC. This gives the protein CASSPPHRDESSYEQYF.

The rearrangement links TRBV27 to TRBJ2-4; D not certain. Judging by the DNA end, TRBJ2-7 fits better; the J call may be wrong. Looked up from germline, CDR1 is MNHEY and CDR2 is SMNVEV (reference sequence). The CDR3 spans 11 residues. The CDR3 DNA follows: TGTGCCAGCAGTTCCTTGACCGAGCAGTACTTC. This codes for CASSSLTEQYF.